This is a list of T cell receptor beta chains from one sample in a study of human T cells and chemical hapten exposure. TCRdb reprocessed the 5' RACE reads with MiXCR, giving one entry per CDR3 protein. The repertoire includes under 150,000 distinct CDR3 sequences, around a fifth of them detected once, and approximately 3% sits in the top ten. The origin of the receptors is a human donor in good health. Both conserved end residues are part of each CDR3.

J gene,V gene,CDR3 protein
TRBJ2-5,TRBV5-6,CASSLVSDQETQYF
TRBJ2-2,TRBV9,CASSVNSPGQLSNTGELFF
TRBJ1-6,TRBV20-1,CSAGTTNSPLHF
TRBJ2-2,TRBV3-1,CASSPRGGTGELFF
TRBJ2-1,TRBV24-1,CATSEIGTSYEQFF
TRBJ1-3,TRBV5-2,CASSQPTVLTGNTIYF
TRBJ2-3,TRBV3-1,CASSQGAGPQNTQYF
TRBJ1-1,TRBV28,CASSPHPLRNTEAFF
TRBJ2-7,TRBV19,CASSPGTGSSYEQYF
TRBJ2-3,TRBV20-1,CSAERERSTDTQYF
TRBJ2-7,TRBV5-6,CASSLEKLAGNYEQYF
TRBJ1-4,TRBV28,CASRRQGATNEKLFF
TRBJ2-2,TRBV20-1,CSARTSGGGTGELFF
TRBJ2-3,TRBV28,CASSSGTSGRTDTQYF
TRBJ1-3,TRBV5-1,CASSLDGHGPGNTIYF
TRBJ1-3,TRBV4-2,CASSSYDSPGNTIYF
TRBJ1-2,TRBV12-3/TRBV12-4,CASSGWLPSGVYGYTF
TRBJ2-5,TRBV7-9,CASSLGLAGRETQYF
TRBJ1-2,TRBV3-1,CASSQGLVDYGYTF
TRBJ1-3,TRBV6-1,CASSLGQPFSGNTIYF
TRBJ2-7,TRBV28,CASRRGHPYEQYF
TRBJ2-7,TRBV11-2,CASSVGLVSSYEQYF
TRBJ2-5,TRBV14,CASSQGLRHQETQYF
TRBJ2-2,TRBV28,CASSFPQNAVNTGELFF
TRBJ2-7,TRBV10-1,CASSALGGSGSLQYF
TRBJ2-5,TRBV12-3/TRBV12-4,CASSPPDRGAETQYF
TRBJ2-7,TRBV7-6,CASSPGPESYEQYF
TRBJ2-1,TRBV28,CASSLPGLAVPSSYNEQFF
TRBJ1-1,TRBV11-2,CASSSGQGRMNTEAFF
TRBJ1-1,TRBV5-1,CASSLDRVTEAFF
TRBJ2-1,TRBV7-9,CASALKREAGSYNEQFF
TRBJ1-2,TRBV4-1,CASSQGRTELSGYGYTF
TRBJ1-1,TRBV9,CASRATGDTEAFF
TRBJ2-7,TRBV6-5,CASSYLGLGREQYF
TRBJ2-6,TRBV29-1,CSVLGERAGANVLTF
TRBJ1-1,TRBV11-2,CASSLHRLQGGKTEAFF
TRBJ2-1,TRBV12-3/TRBV12-4,CASSLRVDEQFF
TRBJ2-2,TRBV4-1,CASSQVGQKNTGELFF
TRBJ2-7,TRBV28,CASSSPGTTSYEQYF
TRBJ2-4,TRBV14,CASGPAKNIQYF
TRBJ2-1,TRBV12-3/TRBV12-4,CASSSRLNEQFF
TRBJ2-3,TRBV7-9,CASSSSSTDTQYF
TRBJ1-4,TRBV18,CASSPPQGSNEKLFF
TRBJ1-1,TRBV13,CASSFDRGSTEAFF
TRBJ2-3,TRBV6-2/TRBV6-3,CASSFFRDRGKDTQYF
TRBJ2-2,TRBV6-1,CASRYRGKTGELFF
TRBJ2-2,TRBV5-1,CASSLNGRGRFDTGELFF
TRBJ2-5,TRBV23-1,CASSQRGLADQETQYF
TRBJ1-3,TRBV2,CASKSGGGNTIYF
TRBJ2-7,TRBV28,CASSLRQVFYEQYF